This TCR beta chain came from a study of blood T cell repertoires in COVID-19. Enrolled during active infection, Seattle patients were then followed longitudinally. TCRdb's copy holds only in-frame clones and misses some; the assay was immunoSEQ multiplex PCR. The data show about 270,000 clones, with about 90% seen just once and about 12% held by the top ten. J gave up 8 bases and V 5 bases, and 5 bases lay outside the gene matches. This CDR3 comprises 14 residues. Per germline, CDR1 MDHEN and CDR2 SYDVKM. The source of this sequence is a young woman with COVID-19, enrolled during active disease. Sequencing was performed on peripheral blood. The chain recombines TRBV28 with TRBJ1-6, with TRBD1 matching over 8 bases. The CDR3 coding sequence is TGTGCCAGCAGTCCCGGGACAGGTCATTCACCCCTCCACTTT. This encodes CASSPGTGHSPLHF.